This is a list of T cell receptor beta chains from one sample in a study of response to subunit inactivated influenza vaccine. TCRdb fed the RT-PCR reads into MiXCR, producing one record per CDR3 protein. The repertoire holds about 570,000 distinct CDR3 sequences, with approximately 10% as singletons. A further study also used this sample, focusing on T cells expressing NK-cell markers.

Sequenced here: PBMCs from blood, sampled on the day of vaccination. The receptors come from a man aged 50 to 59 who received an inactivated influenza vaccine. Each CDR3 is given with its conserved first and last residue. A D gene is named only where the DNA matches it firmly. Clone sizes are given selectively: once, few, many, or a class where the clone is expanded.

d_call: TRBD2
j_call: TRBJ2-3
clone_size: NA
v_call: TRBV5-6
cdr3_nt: TGTGCCAGCAGCCAACGGACTAGCGGGAGTTTAGATACGCAGTATTTT
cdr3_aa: CASSQRTSGSLDTQYF

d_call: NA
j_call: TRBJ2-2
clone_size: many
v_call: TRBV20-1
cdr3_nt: TGCAGTGCTAGAGATCCTGGCCTTGGGGCCGGGGAGCTGTTTTTT
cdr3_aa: CSARDPGLGAGELFF

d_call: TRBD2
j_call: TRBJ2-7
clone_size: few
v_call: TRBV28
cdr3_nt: TGTGCCAGCACCCCGGCGGGGGGGCCCTACGAGCAGTACTTC
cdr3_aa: CASTPAGGPYEQYF

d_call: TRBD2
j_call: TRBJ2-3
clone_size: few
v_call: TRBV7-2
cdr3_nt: TGTGCCAGCAGCTTTAGCGGGATCGTCACAGATACGCAGTATTTT
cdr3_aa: CASSFSGIVTDTQYF

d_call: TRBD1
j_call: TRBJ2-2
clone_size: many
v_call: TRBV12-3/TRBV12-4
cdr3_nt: TGTGCCAGCAGTTTCGACAGGGAGTGGGGGGAGCTGTTTTTT
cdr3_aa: CASSFDREWGELFF

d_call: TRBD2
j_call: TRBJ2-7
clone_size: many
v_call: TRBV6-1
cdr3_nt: TGTGCCAGCAGCTCGAGCGGGAGCTCCTACGAGCAGTACTTC
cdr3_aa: CASSSSGSSYEQYF

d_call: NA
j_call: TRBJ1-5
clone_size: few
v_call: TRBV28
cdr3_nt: TGTGCCAGCAGTTTAACGGCAACTAATCAGCCCCAGCATTTT
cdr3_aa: CASSLTATNQPQHF

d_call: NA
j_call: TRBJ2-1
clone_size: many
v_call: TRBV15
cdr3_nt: TGTGCCACCAGCAGAGGCAGGGAGAGAGTGTACAATGAGCAGTTCTTC
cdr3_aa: CATSRGRERVYNEQFF

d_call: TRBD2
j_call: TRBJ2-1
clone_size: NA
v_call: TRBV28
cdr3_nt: TGTGCCAGCAGTTTATGGTCTGGGAGCCTGACTAGCGGGAGGTACAATGAGCAGTTCTTC
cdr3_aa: CASSLWSGSLTSGRYNEQFF

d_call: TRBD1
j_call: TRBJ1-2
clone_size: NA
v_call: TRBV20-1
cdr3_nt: TGCAGTGCTAGAAATCTGGACAGGGGAAACCTCTATGGCTACACCTTC
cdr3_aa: CSARNLDRGNLYGYTF

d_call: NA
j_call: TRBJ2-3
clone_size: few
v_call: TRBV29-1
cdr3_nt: TGCAGCGTTGAAGATCTACTAGGTAACGGGTATACGCAGTATTTT
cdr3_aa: CSVEDLLGNGYTQYF

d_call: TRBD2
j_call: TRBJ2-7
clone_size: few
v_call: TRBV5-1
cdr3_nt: TGCGCCAGCAGCTCGGAGCGGGGGGCCTACGAGCAGTACTTC
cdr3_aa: CASSSERGAYEQYF

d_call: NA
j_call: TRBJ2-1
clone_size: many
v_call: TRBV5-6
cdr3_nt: TGTGCCAGCAGCTATTACAGGGCAGGGGAGCAGTTCTTC
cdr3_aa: CASSYYRAGEQFF

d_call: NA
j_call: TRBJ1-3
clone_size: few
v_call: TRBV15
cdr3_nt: TGTGCCACCAGCAGGGATCGGGGGACTGGAAACACCATATATTTT
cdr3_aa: CATSRDRGTGNTIYF

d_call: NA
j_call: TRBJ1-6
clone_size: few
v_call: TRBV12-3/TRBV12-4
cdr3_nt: TGTGCCAGCAGTTTTTCGCTTAGGGACGGTTTCTCACCCCTCCACTTT
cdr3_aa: CASSFSLRDGFSPLHF

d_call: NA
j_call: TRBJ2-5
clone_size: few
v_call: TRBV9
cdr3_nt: TGTGCCAGCAGCGTAAGTTCTGGGGGAGAGACCCAGTACTTC
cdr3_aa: CASSVSSGGETQYF

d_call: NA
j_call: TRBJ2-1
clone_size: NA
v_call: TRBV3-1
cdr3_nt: TGTGCCAGCAGCCAAGGTCGTGCGCGTGAAGGATACAATGAGCAGTTCTTC
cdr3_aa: CASSQGRAREGYNEQFF

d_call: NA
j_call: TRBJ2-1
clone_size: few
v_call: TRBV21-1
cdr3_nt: TGTGCCAGCAGCAGAGTAGCGGGAGAGCCCCATGAGCAGTTCTTC
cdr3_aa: CASSRVAGEPHEQFF

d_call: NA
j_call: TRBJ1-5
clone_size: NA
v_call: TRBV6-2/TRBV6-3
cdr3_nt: TGTGCCAGCAGTTATCTTTCGGGGGTGCGAGGGCAGCCCCAGCATTTT
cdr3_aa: CASSYLSGVRGQPQHF

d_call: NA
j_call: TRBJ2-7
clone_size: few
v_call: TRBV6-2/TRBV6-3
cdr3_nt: TGTGCCAGCAGTTGGGACAAGCAGTACTTC
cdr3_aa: CASSWDKQYF

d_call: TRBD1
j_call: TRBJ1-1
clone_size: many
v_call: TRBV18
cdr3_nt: TGTGCCAGCTCACCTAACGACAGGGGGATTGAAGCTTTCTTT
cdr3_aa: CASSPNDRGIEAFF

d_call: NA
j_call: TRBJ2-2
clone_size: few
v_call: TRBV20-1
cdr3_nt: TGCAGTGCTAGACCCACGGGGCTTACCACCGGGGAGCTGTTTTTT
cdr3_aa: CSARPTGLTTGELFF

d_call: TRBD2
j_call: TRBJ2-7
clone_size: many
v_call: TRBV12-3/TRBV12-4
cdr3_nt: TGTGCCAGCAGTGATTATAGGACTAGCGGGAGGGCCTACGAGCAGTACTTC
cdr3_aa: CASSDYRTSGRAYEQYF

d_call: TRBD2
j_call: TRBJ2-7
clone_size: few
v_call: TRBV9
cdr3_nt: TGTGCCAGCAGCGTTAGCGGGAGGGCTTGGGAGCAGTACTTC
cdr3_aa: CASSVSGRAWEQYF

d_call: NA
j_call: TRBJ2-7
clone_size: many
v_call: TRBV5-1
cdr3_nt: TGCGCCAGCAGCTCAGGGGGGCCCGACTCCCAGCAGTACTTC
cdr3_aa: CASSSGGPDSQQYF

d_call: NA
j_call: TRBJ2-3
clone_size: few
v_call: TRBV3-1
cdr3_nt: TGTGCCAGCAGCCAAGATCTGGGGGCGACGACAGATACGCAGTATTTT
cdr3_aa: CASSQDLGATTDTQYF

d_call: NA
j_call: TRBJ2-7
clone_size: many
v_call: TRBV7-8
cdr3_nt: TGTGCCAGCAGCTTAGAGGCAGCCTCCTACGAGCAGTACTTC
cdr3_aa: CASSLEAASYEQYF

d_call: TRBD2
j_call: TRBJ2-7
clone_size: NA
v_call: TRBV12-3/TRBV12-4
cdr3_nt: TGTGCCAGCAGTTTCTCAGCGGGAGACAACGAGCAGTACTTC
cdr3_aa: CASSFSAGDNEQYF